The TCR beta chain described here comes from a study of blood T cell repertoires in COVID-19 (dated by TCRdb to the early 2020s). Concerning the study at large: Samples covering the acute and convalescent phases of COVID-19 were provided by collaborators in the United States, Italy and Spain. Nearly every sample came with metadata listing a de-identified subject ID, COVID-19 status, age in years and sex. Samples came from the ongoing ImmuneRACE study (first 160 participants) plus 1,254 subjects from 6 global collaborators. The prospective study material was composed of cDNA or gDNA derived from T cells, B-cell-depleted T cells, or PBMCs. The repertoires were released in a freely available public database intended as a resource for research on the immune response to SARS-CoV-2. Where available, HLA class I and class II types were obtained from metadata supplied by the sample provider rather than from assay-based typing. Deeply sampled blood TCRbeta repertoires from subjects exposed to, actively infected with, or recovered from COVID-19 were included in the dataset. The paper as a whole reports these results and caveats: Clinical and demographic metadata were provided uncurated, with the amount varying by source and participant.

Between the V and J ends, shortened by 4 bases and 8 bases respectively, the junction contains 11 bases. The CDR3 measures 12 amino acids from cysteine to phenylalanine. The CDR3 DNA has 36 bases and is translated from base 1. Looking up the germline V gene yields CDR1 MDHEN and CDR2 SYDVKM. On this clone: Its antigen specificity is not known. The record has no base qualities; no much larger clone is one base away.

Whole blood was collected in K2EDTA tubes by collaborating institutions according to the institutions' own protocols. For TCRbeta analysis, collaborator samples were shipped as frozen whole blood, as isolated PBMCs, or as DNA extracted from either sample type. TCRbeta CDR3 regions were amplified from genomic DNA using the immunoSEQ Assay, a bias-controlled multiplex PCR. Under the source paper's analysis protocol: The number of nucleated cells in each sample was estimated by amplification of reference gene primers within the assay. To quantify the absolute abundance of each unique TCRbeta CDR3 rearrangement, sequence reads were collapsed and filtered. For each sample, productive Simpson clonality was calculated as the square root of Simpson's diversity index over productive rearrangements. Here the immuneACCESS table is served through TCRdb, limited to in-frame sequences with V and J called. Missing clones are a known gap in these copies; in checked studies unresolved V genes cover under half, and the rest lacks a known reason. V, J and clone size were drawn from that table, and D and trimming were deduced from the DNA. This sample holds 100,000 to 150,000 clones; about 86% were observed only once. Of the sample, 3.8% falls within the top ten clones.

The specimen sequenced was peripheral blood. This TCR was recovered from a woman in her 50s with acute or convalescent COVID-19. The chain uses TRBV28 and TRBJ1-2; TRBD1 could be the D gene, as 5 bases match. The CDR3 is CASSSTVLGYTF. The DNA sequence is given as TGTGCCAGCAGTTCGACAGTGTTAGGCTACACCTTC.